This is a list of T cell receptor beta chains from one sample in a study of CD8 T cells in Susac syndrome. TCRdb re-analysed the immunoSEQ multiplex PCR reads in MiXCR, keeping a single row per CDR3 protein. This sample has about 190,000 distinct CDR3 sequences; around 95% occur once, and the top ten carry about 0.15%. The specimen sequenced was CD8+ T cells from PBMCs. The receptors were sampled from a human donor with Susac syndrome. Each CDR3 is given with its conserved first and last residue. Each record gives: V gene, CDR3 protein.

V gene: TRBV4-1; CDR3 protein: CASSQAPNTEAFF
V gene: TRBV7-3; CDR3 protein: CASSLNSFDEQFF
V gene: TRBV11-2; CDR3 protein: CASSPRLGELVSSTDTQYF
V gene: TRBV12-3/TRBV12-4; CDR3 protein: CASSRLAGSSYEQYF
V gene: TRBV6-1; CDR3 protein: CASLGGTGNQPQHF
V gene: TRBV30; CDR3 protein: CAWSLDGGDLSYNEQFF
V gene: TRBV19; CDR3 protein: CASSIGGGVGTEAFF
V gene: TRBV5-6; CDR3 protein: CASSSINSYEQYF
V gene: TRBV5-6; CDR3 protein: CASSLIDGTNYGYTF
V gene: TRBV9; CDR3 protein: CASSEDTISNQPQHF
V gene: TRBV5-4; CDR3 protein: CASSLRDSPFYGYTF
V gene: TRBV20-1; CDR3 protein: CSLLGSGIYNEQFF
V gene: TRBV6-5; CDR3 protein: CASSADSPYEQYF
V gene: TRBV4-2; CDR3 protein: CASSQDTGETQYF
V gene: TRBV28; CDR3 protein: CASSRGYLQETQYF
V gene: TRBV12-3/TRBV12-4; CDR3 protein: CASRPLTGARYNEQFF
V gene: TRBV28; CDR3 protein: CASSFLSSGKNEQFF
V gene: TRBV12-3/TRBV12-4; CDR3 protein: CASSLIGSSTDTQYF
V gene: TRBV27; CDR3 protein: CASSSPSEDFYGYTF
V gene: TRBV12-3/TRBV12-4; CDR3 protein: CASSFGGAMTLYGYTF
V gene: TRBV15; CDR3 protein: CATSRENSGGKNIQYF
V gene: TRBV7-3; CDR3 protein: CASSLTQSSGLNEQFF
V gene: TRBV21-1; CDR3 protein: CASSKAGTGGLQYF
V gene: TRBV30; CDR3 protein: CAWTRGHSPLETQYF
V gene: TRBV5-4; CDR3 protein: CASSLDPTGELFF
V gene: TRBV28; CDR3 protein: CASSFVVGTGELFF
V gene: TRBV5-6; CDR3 protein: CASSPVGGTGELFF
V gene: TRBV3-1; CDR3 protein: CASSQGFLTYEQYF
V gene: TRBV11-2; CDR3 protein: CASSHRAYEQYF
V gene: TRBV9; CDR3 protein: CASSVEGTDHEQYF
V gene: TRBV5-5; CDR3 protein: CASSLVSAGATQYF
V gene: TRBV27; CDR3 protein: CASSLFVEGEQFF
V gene: TRBV29-1; CDR3 protein: CSVEEGEQFF
V gene: TRBV4-1; CDR3 protein: CASSHLPGQNSNQPQHF
V gene: TRBV18; CDR3 protein: CASSAPLAGSYEQYF
V gene: TRBV30; CDR3 protein: CAWSIANTEAFF
V gene: TRBV4-1; CDR3 protein: CASSQDRGTLIHGYTF
V gene: TRBV12-3/TRBV12-4; CDR3 protein: CASSLPGGEGTDTQYF
V gene: TRBV7-9; CDR3 protein: CASFLAGGSDTQYF
V gene: TRBV30; CDR3 protein: CAWSVGGTKAFF
V gene: TRBV6-5; CDR3 protein: CASSYGRDSHGKLFF
V gene: TRBV19; CDR3 protein: CASSGGLNEQFF
V gene: TRBV7-9; CDR3 protein: CASSLVSTRDTQYF
V gene: TRBV2; CDR3 protein: CATLERTLSYNEQFF
V gene: TRBV9; CDR3 protein: CASSVGGGGGQPQHF
V gene: TRBV13; CDR3 protein: CASSLLNGLGVLNEQFF
V gene: TRBV19; CDR3 protein: CASSPWGNGYTF
V gene: TRBV6-1; CDR3 protein: CASSENQGRETQYF
V gene: TRBV6-4; CDR3 protein: CASRPEGGTNTGELFF
V gene: TRBV6-5; CDR3 protein: CASSWGQGGNQPQHF
V gene: TRBV27; CDR3 protein: CASSLKTGGTEAFF
V gene: TRBV20-1; CDR3 protein: CSARVPGWDTEAFF
V gene: TRBV25-1; CDR3 protein: CASSPGIETQYF
V gene: TRBV19; CDR3 protein: CASIKRKAFF
V gene: TRBV5-1; CDR3 protein: CASSLEGLRLRTNEKLFF